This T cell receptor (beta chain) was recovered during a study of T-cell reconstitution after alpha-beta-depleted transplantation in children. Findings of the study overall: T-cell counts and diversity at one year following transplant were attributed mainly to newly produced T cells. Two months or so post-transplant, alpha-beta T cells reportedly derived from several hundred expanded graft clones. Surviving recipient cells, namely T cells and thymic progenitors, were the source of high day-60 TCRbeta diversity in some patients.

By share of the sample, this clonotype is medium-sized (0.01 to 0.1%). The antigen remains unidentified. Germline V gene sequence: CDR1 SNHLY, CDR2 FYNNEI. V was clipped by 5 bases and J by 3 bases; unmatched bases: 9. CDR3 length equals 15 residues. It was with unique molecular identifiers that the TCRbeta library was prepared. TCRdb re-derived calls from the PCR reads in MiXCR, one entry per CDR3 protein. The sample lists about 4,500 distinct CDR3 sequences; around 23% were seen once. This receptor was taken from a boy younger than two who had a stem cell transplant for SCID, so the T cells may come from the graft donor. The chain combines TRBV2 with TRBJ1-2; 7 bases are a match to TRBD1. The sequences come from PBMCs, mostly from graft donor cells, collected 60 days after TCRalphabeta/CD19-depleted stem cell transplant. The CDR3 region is CASSRGGTGDYGYTF. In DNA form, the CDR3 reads TGTGCCAGCAGTAGAGGTGGCACAGGGGACTATGGCTACACCTTC.